The 27 T cell receptor beta chains below all came from one sample that was sequenced in a study of blood T cell repertoires in COVID-19. Sequenced by immunoSEQ multiplex PCR; TCRdb stores in-frame clones only, minus some. Of tens of thousands of clones in the sample, more than 70% were seen once. Sequencing was done on a sample of peripheral blood. All receptors derive from a man aged 50 or older with active COVID-19.

As for this clone: The junction and the germline gene differ at one end; a read error may be behind it. The V and J genes are TRBV2 and TRBJ2-1; TRBD2 is a possible D gene (5 bases). Per germline, CDR1 SNHLY and CDR2 FYNNEI. CDR3 length: 11 amino acids. The CDR3 region is CASTRVAGKVF. The CDR3 nucleotides are TGTGCCAGCACTCGCGTAGCCGGGAAGGTCTTC.

This chain joins TRBV5-1 and TRBJ1-2; 7 bases line up with TRBD1. The CDR3 contains 16 residues. Germline CDR1 is SGHRS and CDR2 is YFSETQ. V lost 6 bases, J lost 5 bases, and 16 bases stayed unmatched. The CDR3 DNA reads TGCGCCAGCAAAGTTCAAACAGGGGCTTCCCTTTATGGCTACACCTTC. Its translation is CASKVQTGASLYGYTF.

The genes are TRBV24-1 and TRBJ2-7; TRBD1 matches at 10 bases. Germline CDR1 is KGHDR and CDR2 is SFDVKD. The J segment lost 5 bases and the V segment lost 9 bases, leaving 12 bases of the junction unmatched. The CDR3 is 15 amino acids. The CDR3 DNA follows: TGTGCCACCGACTCGATTGGGACAGGGGATGACGAGCAGTACTTC. Amino acids: CATDSIGTGDDEQYF.

The chain uses TRBV19 and TRBJ1-1; D possibly corresponds to TRBD1 (5 bases). The CDR3 is made up of 13 amino acids. Per the germline V gene, CDR1 is LNHDA and CDR2 is SQIVND (reference sequence). Between the trimmed V and J ends, which lost 4 bases and 9 bases, there was a span of 15 bases. The CDR3 DNA follows: TGTGCCAGTAGTACCGATGGCGGGACGAAAGCTTTCTTT. Amino acids: CASSTDGGTKAFF.

A few counts support this clone. The CDR3 region is CASTRDRTTEAFF. The CDR3 DNA follows: TGTGCCAGTACTCGGGACAGGACCACTGAAGCTTTCTTT. V gene TRBV19 combines with J gene TRBJ1-1; TRBD1 matches 8 bases. V dropped 7 bases and J dropped 4; count of bases not matched to a gene: 5. CDR1 and CDR2 (germline): LNHDA, SQIVND (reference sequence). CDR3 length equals 13 residues.

The count of this clone is one. The chain joins TRBV19 to TRBJ1-5; no reliable D call. Germline CDR1 LNHDA, CDR2 SQIVND (reference sequence). The V end was cut by 3 bases, the J end by 3 bases, with 9 bases between. The CDR3 runs 14 residues. The chain's CDR3 is CASSIGLINQPQHF. CDR3 bases: TGTGCCAGTAGTATCGGGTTAATCAATCAGCCCCAGCATTTT.

The count of this clone is one. CDR3 sequence reads: CASSQRDYLGTQYF. The CDR3, as DNA: TGTGCCAGCAGCCAACGGGACTATCTGGGTACGCAGTATTTT. The chain couples TRBV3-1 (or the pseudogene TRBV3-2) to TRBJ2-3; the match to TRBD2 covers 7 bases. CDR1 and CDR2 from the germline V gene are LGHDT and YNNKEL (reference sequence). Trimming at V came to 2 bases and at J to 8 bases, leaving 7 bases not matched to a gene. CDR3 length: 14 amino acids.

The chain is built from TRBV7-9 and TRBJ1-1, with D perhaps TRBD1 (6 bases). The V gene's germline CDR1 is SEHNR and CDR2 FQNEAQ (reference sequence). This CDR3 comprises 15 residues. V was pared by 8 bases and J by 1 base, with 17 bases between. In DNA, the CDR3 is TGTGCCAGCCGATCCGGGGGGCCGAGGAACACTGAAGCTTTCTTT. Amino acid sequence: CASRSGGPRNTEAFF.

The V gene is TRBV6-4, the J gene TRBJ2-2, with 11 bases that match TRBD2. The J segment lost 1 base and the V segment lost 7 bases, leaving 5 bases of the junction unmatched. CDR1 is MRHNA, CDR2 SNTAGT, per germline. The CDR3 runs to 16 residues. The CDR3 sequence: CASKGLAGGNTGELFF. The DNA for the CDR3 is TGTGCCAGCAAGGGGCTAGCGGGAGGGAACACCGGGGAGCTGTTTTTT.

This clone has only one observation. The rearrangement uses TRBV7-2 and TRBJ2-2; perhaps TRBD2 as D (5 bases). CDR1 is SGHTA and CDR2 is FQGNSA in the germline V gene. Trimming removed 6 bases from V and 6 bases from J, with 17 bases in between. The CDR3 has 15 amino acids. This CDR3 is CASSFRPAGPGELFF. The CDR3 bases are TGTGCCAGCAGTTTTAGACCGGCGGGCCCCGGGGAGCTGTTTTTT.

CDR3: CASSQGHQGAVEQYF. DNA of the CDR3: TGTGCCAGCAGCCAAGGTCACCAGGGGGCAGTCGAGCAGTACTTC. The chain carries TRBV4-2 and TRBJ2-7; 8 nucleotides agree with TRBD1. This CDR3 has 15 residues. J was trimmed by 6 bases and V by 1 base; bases with no gene match: 8. The germline CDR1 and CDR2 sequences are LGHNA and YNFKEQ.

The CDR3 DNA reads TGTGCCAGCAGCTTGGACGGGTCGGTGGCCAAAAACATTCAGTACTTC. Translation: CASSLDGSVAKNIQYF. The rearrangement joins TRBV5-6 to TRBJ2-4; D is ambiguous. The V end lost 0 bases, the J end lost 1 base, and 11 bases lay between the germline ends. Germline V gene data show CDR1 as SGHDT and CDR2 as YYEEEE. The CDR3 covers 16 residues.

For the CDR3, the DNA is TGTGCCACCAGCAGCGGAACTAGGGAGACCCAGTACTTC. Translated: CATSSGTRETQYF. V is TRBV15 and J is TRBJ2-5, with D maybe TRBD2 (5 bases). V lost 3 bases, J lost 5 bases, and 10 bases lay in between. The CDR3 spans 13 residues. CDR1 is LNHNV, CDR2 YYDKDF, per germline (reference sequence).

This clone was observed once. The gene calls are TRBV24-1 and TRBJ2-5; D is perhaps TRBD1 (6 bases). The CDR3 totals 16 residues. Trimming cost V 5 bases and J 1 base, with 16 bases left between them. Germline V gene sequence: CDR1 KGHDR, CDR2 SFDVKD. CDR3 amino acids: CATSGKGRGSQETQYF. DNA of the CDR3: TGTGCCACCAGTGGTAAGGGCAGGGGCAGCCAAGAGACCCAGTACTTC.

The chain carries TRBV25-1 and TRBJ1-1, with D hard to call. This CDR3 comprises 14 residues. V gave up 3 bases and J gave up 1 base, with 9 bases separating them. The germline CDR1 and CDR2 sequences are MGHDK and SYGVNS. This chain's CDR3 is CASSEVHTNTEAFF. The CDR3 DNA follows: TGTGCCAGCAGTGAGGTACACACGAACACTGAAGCTTTCTTT.

This clone has more than one count but fewer than ten. The genes are TRBV18 and TRBJ2-2; D perhaps matches TRBD1 (6 bases). Germline CDR1 and CDR2: KGHSH and LQKENI. The CDR3 has 17 amino acids. The V gene lost 1 base and the J gene lost 0 bases, with 12 bases spanning the gap. This chain's CDR3 is CASSPRGGPSNTGELFF. CDR3 coding DNA: TGTGCCAGCTCACCACGAGGGGGTCCCTCGAACACCGGGGAGCTGTTTTTT.

This clone was recorded a few times. The chain is built from TRBV5-1 and TRBJ2-7, with D possibly being TRBD1 (6 bases). In germline, CDR1 is SGHRS, CDR2 YFSETQ. The CDR3 spans 13 residues. Trimming cost V 4 bases and J 5 bases, with 13 bases left between them. This CDR3 is CASSEGQSDEQYF. The CDR3 nucleotides read TGCGCCAGCAGCGAGGGACAAAGCGACGAGCAGTACTTC.

The rearrangement uses TRBV7-8 and TRBJ1-1, with D tentatively TRBD1 (5 bases). The CDR3 is made up of 14 amino acids. Per germline, CDR1 SGHVS and CDR2 FQNEAQ. The V and J ends lost 5 bases and 1 base respectively, with 11 bases between them. CDR3 in amino acids: CASSVVDRNTEAFF. CDR3 DNA sequence: TGTGCCAGCAGCGTAGTCGACAGGAACACTGAAGCTTTCTTT.

This clone appeared once. The V call is TRBV19, the J call TRBJ2-6, with TRBD1 identical over 7 bases. This CDR3 is 17 amino acids long. The trim removed 5 bases at V and 3 bases at J, leaving 10 bases unmatched. The V gene's germline CDR1 is LNHDA and CDR2 SQIVND (reference sequence). The CDR3: CASSPWDSPFGANVLTF. Written as DNA, the CDR3 is TGTGCCAGTAGTCCATGGGACAGCCCCTTTGGGGCCAACGTCCTGACTTTC.

V is TRBV7-9 and J is TRBJ2-1; TRBD1 might be the D (6 bases). The length of the CDR3 is 16 residues. The V gene lost 1 base and the J gene lost 8 bases, with 18 bases spanning the gap. Per germline, CDR1 SEHNR and CDR2 FQNEAQ (reference sequence). The CDR3 sequence is CASSLGDRYMGDEQFF. CDR3 sequence (DNA): TGTGCCAGCAGCTTAGGTGACAGGTACATGGGGGATGAGCAGTTCTTC.

The V and J genes are TRBV28 and TRBJ2-7; D unresolved. The CDR3 totals 13 residues. Germline CDR1 and CDR2: MDHEN and SYDVKM. The V and J ends lost 3 bases and 0 bases respectively, with 6 bases between them. The chain's CDR3 is CASSFAASYEQYF. The CDR3 DNA sequence: TGTGCCAGCAGTTTCGCGGCCTCCTACGAGCAGTACTTC.

The genes are TRBV5-6 and TRBJ1-2, with 8 bases fitting TRBD1. Germline lookup yields CDR1 SGHDT and CDR2 YYEEEE. V was pared by 3 bases and J by 5 bases, with 18 bases of the junction left unmatched. The CDR3 contains 18 residues. The CDR3 reads CASSSGPGQGGLMYGYTF. The CDR3 nucleotides read TGTGCCAGCAGCTCCGGACCAGGACAGGGTGGCCTGATGTATGGCTACACCTTC.

The chain combines TRBV28 with TRBJ1-4; D uncertain. Trimming pared 6 bases from V and 1 base from J, leaving 6 bases between. This CDR3 is 13 amino acids long. The germline V gene has CDR1 MDHEN and CDR2 SYDVKM. Here the CDR3 DNA reads TGTGCCAGCAGACGGGAAACTAATGAAAAACTGTTTTTT. It encodes CASRRETNEKLFF.

The genes are TRBV11-2 and TRBJ1-3; tentative D call: TRBD1 (6 bases). CDR3 length: 17 amino acids. Trimming cost V 0 bases and J 4 bases, with 16 bases left between them. Germline V gene lookup returns CDR1 SGHAT and CDR2 FQNNGV. The CDR3 reads CASSLDNREAGGNTIYF. The CDR3 region has the DNA TGTGCCAGCAGCTTAGACAACAGGGAAGCAGGAGGAAACACCATATATTTT.

The V and J genes are TRBV19 and TRBJ2-7, with D unresolved. Between the trimmed V and J ends, which lost 5 bases and 2 bases, there was a span of 13 bases. The CDR3 extends over 14 amino acids. The V gene's germline CDR1 is LNHDA and CDR2 SQIVND (reference sequence). This CDR3 reads CASSLRHVAYEQYF. CDR3 in DNA: TGTGCCAGTAGTCTACGACACGTAGCCTACGAGCAGTACTTC.

The rearrangement uses TRBV7-9 and TRBJ1-4, with D perhaps TRBD1 (6 bases). Germline V gene lookup returns CDR1 SEHNR and CDR2 FQNEAQ (reference sequence). The CDR3 spans 16 residues. With 4 bases removed from V and 4 bases from J, the gap between germline ends came to 16 bases. In nucleotides, the CDR3 is TGTGCCAGCAGCTCATTAGCCCGGACAGTTAATGAAAAACTGTTTTTT. Its translation: CASSSLARTVNEKLFF.

The genes are TRBV18 and TRBJ2-5; tentatively, D is TRBD2 (6 bases). This CDR3 region has 15 residues. The germline V gene encodes CDR1 KGHSH and CDR2 LQKENI. Trimming removed 3 bases at V and 5 bases at J, with 16 bases between. CDR3 DNA sequence: TGTGCCAGCTCACCGAATCAGGGCGCGGGGGAGACCCAGTACTTC. Protein: CASSPNQGAGETQYF.